A selection of T cell receptor beta chains follows, all from one sample in a study of shared T cell receptors in the human thymus. Sequencing was performed with immunoSEQ multiplex PCR; in TCRdb, only in-frame clones are kept and a portion is missing. The sample carries hundreds of thousands of clones, 75% to 85% recorded once. The data also belong to a second study, concerning human thymus T cells.

Sequencing was done on a sample of thymocytes. The receptors stem from a boy under two years old with a congenital heart defect. Both conserved end residues are part of each CDR3. Fields, in order: D gene, clone size, J gene, V gene, CDR3 DNA, CDR3 protein. The D gene is left open where the match is weak. Rows give clone size only sometimes, using once, few, many, or a class for an expanded clone.

. | . | TRBJ1-4 | TRBV7-2 | TGTGCCAGCAGAGCGGACCCGGCAACTAATGAAAAACTGTTTTTT | CASRADPATNEKLFF
. | . | TRBJ2-7 | TRBV4-3 | TGCGCCAGCAGCCAAACTATACTAGTTGGCGAGCAGTACTTC | CASSQTILVGEQYF
. | . | TRBJ1-5 | TRBV19 | TGTGCCAGTAGTATACTGCCCCTCGCAGGCTGCAGGCAGCCCCAGCATTTT | CASSILPLAGCRQPQHF
TRBD2 | once | TRBJ2-1 | TRBV14 | TGTGCCAGCAGCCAAGCAACTGTAGCGGGAGGGACCTACAATGAGCAGTTCTTC | CASSQATVAGGTYNEQFF
TRBD1 | . | TRBJ2-1 | TRBV19 | TGTGCCAGTAGTATAGAACGACAGGGGTCTTTCAATGAGCAGTTCTTC | CASSIERQGSFNEQFF
TRBD2 | . | TRBJ2-7 | TRBV6-5 | TGTGCCAGCAGTCCCGAGCGGGAGAGAAACTACGAGCAGTACTTC | CASSPERERNYEQYF
. | . | TRBJ1-2 | TRBV6-5 | TGTGCCAGCAGTTACTGTTACAGGGACTATGGCTACACCTTC | CASSYCYRDYGYTF
TRBD1 | . | TRBJ1-1 | TRBV5-8 | TGTGCCAGCAGCTGGAGGGGGACAGGGAACACTGAAGCTTTCTTT | CASSWRGTGNTEAFF
TRBD1 | . | TRBJ1-1 | TRBV6-5 | TGTGCCAGCAGTTACAGAGACAGGGGGCTTAACACTGAAGCTTTCTTT | CASSYRDRGLNTEAFF
. | . | TRBJ1-3 | TRBV7-9 | TGTGCCAGCAGCCCCAAGAAAACAGAGTCTGGAAACACCATATATTTT | CASSPKKTESGNTIYF
TRBD2 | . | TRBJ2-3 | TRBV6-5 | TGTGCCAGCCAACCCGGGGGGACAGATACGCAGTATTTT | CASQPGGTDTQYF
TRBD2 | . | TRBJ2-5 | TRBV12-5 | TGTGCTAGTGGTTTGCCTACTAGCGGGAGATCAGAGACCCAGTACTTC | CASGLPTSGRSETQYF
TRBD1 | . | TRBJ2-7 | TRBV11-1 | TGTGCCAGCAGCTTGAGGGGACAGGGCGACGAGCAGTACTTC | CASSLRGQGDEQYF
TRBD2 | . | TRBJ2-7 | TRBV7-6 | TGTGCCAGCAGCTCACTAGCGGGCCTCTCCTACGAGCAGTACTTC | CASSSLAGLSYEQYF
. | . | TRBJ2-7 | TRBV6-4 | TGTGCCAGCAGTGAGTCAGGGAAAGGGGACGAGCAGTACTTC | CASSESGKGDEQYF
TRBD1 | . | TRBJ2-2 | TRBV10-1 | TGCGCCAGCAGTGAGGGGGACAGGGGTATGAACACCGGGGAGCTGTTTTTT | CASSEGDRGMNTGELFF
TRBD1 | . | TRBJ1-2 | TRBV5-4 | TGTGCCAGCAGTTTAACCCCGGGACAGGGGGGGTATGGCTACACCTTC | CASSLTPGQGGYGYTF
. | few | TRBJ2-5 | TRBV7-2 | TGTGCCAGCAGCCCGCGGGCGAAATGGGAGACCCAGTACTTC | CASSPRAKWETQYF
TRBD1 | once | TRBJ1-2 | TRBV4-1 | TGCGCCAGCAGCCAGGGCCCCTGGGGACAGGGAAAAGATGGCTACACCTTC | CASSQGPWGQGKDGYTF
TRBD2 | . | TRBJ2-7 | TRBV7-3 | TGTGCCAGCAGCTTAAATGGCGGGAGGGAGCAGTACTTC | CASSLNGGREQYF
. | . | TRBJ2-1 | TRBV29-1 | TGCAGCGTTGAAGATATACAACAGTACAATGAGCAGTTCTTC | CSVEDIQQYNEQFF